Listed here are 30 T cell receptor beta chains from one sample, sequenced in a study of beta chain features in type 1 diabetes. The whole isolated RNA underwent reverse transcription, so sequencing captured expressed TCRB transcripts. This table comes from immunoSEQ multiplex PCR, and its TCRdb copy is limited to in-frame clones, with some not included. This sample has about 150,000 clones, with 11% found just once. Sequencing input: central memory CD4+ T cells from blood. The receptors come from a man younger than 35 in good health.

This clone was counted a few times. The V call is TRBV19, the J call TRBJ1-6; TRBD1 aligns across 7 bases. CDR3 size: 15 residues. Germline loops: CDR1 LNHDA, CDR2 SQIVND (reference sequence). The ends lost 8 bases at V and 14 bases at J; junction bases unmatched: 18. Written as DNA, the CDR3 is TGTGCCAGTTCTTTAGGGACAGCTGGAGTCGGGGCCCTCCACTTT. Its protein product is CASSLGTAGVGALHF.

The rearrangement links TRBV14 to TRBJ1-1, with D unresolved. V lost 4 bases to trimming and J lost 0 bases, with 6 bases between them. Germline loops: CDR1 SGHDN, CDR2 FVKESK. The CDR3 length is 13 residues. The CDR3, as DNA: TGTGCCAGCAGCCCAAATATGAACACTGAAGCTTTCTTT. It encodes CASSPNMNTEAFF.

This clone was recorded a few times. CDR3 residues: CSVREGSSTNEKLFF. The CDR3 coding sequence is TGCAGCGTCCGAGAGGGCAGCTCCACGAATGAAAAACTGTTTTTT. The chain is built from TRBV29-1 and TRBJ1-4, with no clear D. Trimming shortened V by 6 bases and J by 5 bases, and 19 bases separated the two germline ends. Germline-derived CDR1 and CDR2 are SQVTM and ANQGSEA. The CDR3 is 15 residues long.

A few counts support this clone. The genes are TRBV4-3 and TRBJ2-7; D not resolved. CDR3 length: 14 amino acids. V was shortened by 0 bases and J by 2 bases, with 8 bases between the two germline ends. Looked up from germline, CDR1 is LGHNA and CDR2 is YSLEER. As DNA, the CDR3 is TGCGCCAGCAGCCAAGAGCTGGGCGCCTACGAGCAGTACTTC. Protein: CASSQELGAYEQYF.

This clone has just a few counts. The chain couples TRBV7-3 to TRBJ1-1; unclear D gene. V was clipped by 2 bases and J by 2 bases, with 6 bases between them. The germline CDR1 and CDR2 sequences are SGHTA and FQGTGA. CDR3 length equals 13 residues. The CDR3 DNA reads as TGTGCCAGCAGCTTATTAGCTAACACTGAAGCTTTCTTT. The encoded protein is CASSLLANTEAFF.

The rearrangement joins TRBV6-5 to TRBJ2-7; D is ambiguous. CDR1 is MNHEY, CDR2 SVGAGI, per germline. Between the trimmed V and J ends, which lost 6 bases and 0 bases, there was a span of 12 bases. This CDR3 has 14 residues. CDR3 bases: TGTGCCAGCAGCCCTACTATCCGCTCCTACGAGCAGTACTTC. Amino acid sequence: CASSPTIRSYEQYF.

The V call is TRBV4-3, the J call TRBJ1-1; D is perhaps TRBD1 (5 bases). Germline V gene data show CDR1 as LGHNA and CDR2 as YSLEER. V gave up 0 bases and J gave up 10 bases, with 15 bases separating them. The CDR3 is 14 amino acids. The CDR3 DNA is TGCGCCAGCAGCCAAGAGCACACCGCAGGGACAGCTTTCTTT. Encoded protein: CASSQEHTAGTAFF.

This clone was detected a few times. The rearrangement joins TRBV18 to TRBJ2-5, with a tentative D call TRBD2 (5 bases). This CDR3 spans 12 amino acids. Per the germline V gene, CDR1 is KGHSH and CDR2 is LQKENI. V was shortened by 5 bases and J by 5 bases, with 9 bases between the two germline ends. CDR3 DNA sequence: TGTGCCAGCTCAACCTCGGGGGAGACCCAGTACTTC. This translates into CASSTSGETQYF.

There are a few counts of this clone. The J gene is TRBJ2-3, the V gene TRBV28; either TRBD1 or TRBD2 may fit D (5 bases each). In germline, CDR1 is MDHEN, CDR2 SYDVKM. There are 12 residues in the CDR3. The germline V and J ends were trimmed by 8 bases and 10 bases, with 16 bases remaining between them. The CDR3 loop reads CASAPGTRAQYF. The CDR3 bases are TGTGCCAGCGCGCCAGGGACCCGTGCGCAGTATTTT.

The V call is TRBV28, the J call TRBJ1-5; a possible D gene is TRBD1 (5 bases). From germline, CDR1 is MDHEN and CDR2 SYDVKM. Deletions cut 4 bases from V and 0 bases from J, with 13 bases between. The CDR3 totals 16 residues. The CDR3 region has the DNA TGTGCCAGCAGTTCCCCGACAGCTTTTAGCAATCAGCCCCAGCATTTT. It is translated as CASSSPTAFSNQPQHF.

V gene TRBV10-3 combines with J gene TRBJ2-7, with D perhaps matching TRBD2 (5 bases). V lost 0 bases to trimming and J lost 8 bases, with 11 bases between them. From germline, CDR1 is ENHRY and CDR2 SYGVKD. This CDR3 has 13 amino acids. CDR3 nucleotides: TGTGCCATCAGTGAGTCATCTACTAGGCAGCAGTACTTC. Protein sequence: CAISESSTRQQYF.

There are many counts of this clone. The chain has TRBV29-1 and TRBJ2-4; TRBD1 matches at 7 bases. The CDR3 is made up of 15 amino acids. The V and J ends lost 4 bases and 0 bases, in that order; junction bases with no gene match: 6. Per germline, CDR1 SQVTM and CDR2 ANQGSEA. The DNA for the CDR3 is TGCAGCGTTGCGGACAGGCTCCTAGCCAAAAACATTCAGTACTTC. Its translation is CSVADRLLAKNIQYF.

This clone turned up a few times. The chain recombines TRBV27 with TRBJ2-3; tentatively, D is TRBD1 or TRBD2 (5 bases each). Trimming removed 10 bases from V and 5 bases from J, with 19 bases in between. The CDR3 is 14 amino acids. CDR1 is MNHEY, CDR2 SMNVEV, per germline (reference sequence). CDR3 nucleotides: TGTGCCACCCGGCCGGGGCTCAGCCAAGATACGCAGTATTTT. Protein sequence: CATRPGLSQDTQYF.

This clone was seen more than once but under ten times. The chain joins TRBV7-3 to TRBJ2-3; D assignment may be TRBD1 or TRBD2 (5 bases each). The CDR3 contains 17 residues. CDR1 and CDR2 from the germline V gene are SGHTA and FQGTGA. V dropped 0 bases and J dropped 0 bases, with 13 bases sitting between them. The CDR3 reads CASSLTGVARSTDTQYF. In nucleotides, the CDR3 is TGTGCCAGCAGCTTAACGGGGGTAGCGCGAAGCACAGATACGCAGTATTTT. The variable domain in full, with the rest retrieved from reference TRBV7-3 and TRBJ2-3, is GAGVSQTPSNKVTEKGKYVELRCDPISGHTALYWYRQSLGQGPEFLIYFQGTGAADDSGLPNDRFFAVRPEGSVSTLKIQRTERGDSAVYLCASSLTGVARSTDTQYFGPGTRLTVL.

The CDR3 nucleotides read TGTGCCAGCAGGACACCCAAAGAGACCCAGTACTTC. Its translation: CASRTPKETQYF. The genes are TRBV6-5 and TRBJ2-5; D is uncertain. The CDR3 consists of 12 residues. Germline CDR1 is MNHEY and CDR2 is SVGAGI. The V gene lost 6 bases and the J gene lost 3 bases, with 8 bases spanning the gap.

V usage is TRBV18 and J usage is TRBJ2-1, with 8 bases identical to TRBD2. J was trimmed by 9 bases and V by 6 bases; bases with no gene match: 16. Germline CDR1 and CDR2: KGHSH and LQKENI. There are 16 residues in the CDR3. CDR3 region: CASSFYPSGGGPEQFF. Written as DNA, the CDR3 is TGTGCCAGCTCGTTCTACCCCAGCGGGGGAGGTCCTGAGCAGTTCTTC.

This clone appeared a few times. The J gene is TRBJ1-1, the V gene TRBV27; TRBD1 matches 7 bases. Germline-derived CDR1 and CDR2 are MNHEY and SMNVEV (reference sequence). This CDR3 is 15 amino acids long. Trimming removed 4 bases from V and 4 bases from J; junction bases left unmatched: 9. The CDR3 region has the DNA TGTGCCAGCAGTTCCGGACAGGCCGGGGGCACTGAAGCTTTCTTT. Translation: CASSSGQAGGTEAFF.

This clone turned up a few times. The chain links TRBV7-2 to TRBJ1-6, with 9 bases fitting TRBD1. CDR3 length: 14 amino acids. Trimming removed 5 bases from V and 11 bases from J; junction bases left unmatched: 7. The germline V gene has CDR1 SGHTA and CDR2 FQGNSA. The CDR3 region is CASSQRTGEPPLHF. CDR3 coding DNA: TGTGCCAGCAGCCAAAGGACAGGGGAGCCACCCCTCCACTTT.

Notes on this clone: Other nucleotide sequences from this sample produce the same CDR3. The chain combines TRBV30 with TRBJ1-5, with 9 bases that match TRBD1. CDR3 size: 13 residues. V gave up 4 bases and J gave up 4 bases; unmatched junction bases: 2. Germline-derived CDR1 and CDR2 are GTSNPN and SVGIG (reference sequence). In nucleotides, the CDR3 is TGTGCCTGGACGGGACAGGGAAATCAGCCCCAGCATTTT. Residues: CAWTGQGNQPQHF.

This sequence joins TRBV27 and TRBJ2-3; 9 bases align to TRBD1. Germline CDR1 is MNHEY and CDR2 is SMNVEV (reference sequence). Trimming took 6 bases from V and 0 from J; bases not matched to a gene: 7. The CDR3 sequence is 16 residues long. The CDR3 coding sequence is TGTGCCAGCAGACGCTTTGGGACAGGGAGCACAGATACGCAGTATTTT. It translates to CASRRFGTGSTDTQYF.

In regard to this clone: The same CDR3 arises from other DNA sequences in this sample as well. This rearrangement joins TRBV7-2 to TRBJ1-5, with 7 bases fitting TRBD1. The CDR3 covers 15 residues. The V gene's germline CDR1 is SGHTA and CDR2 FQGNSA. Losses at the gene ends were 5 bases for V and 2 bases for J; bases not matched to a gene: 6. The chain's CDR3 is CASSLRQGGNQPQHF. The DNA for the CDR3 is TGTGCCAGCAGCCTGCGACAGGGTGGCAATCAGCCCCAGCATTTT. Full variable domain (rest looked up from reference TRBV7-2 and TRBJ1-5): GAGVSQSPSNKVTEKGKDVELRCDPISGHTALYWYRQSLGQGLEFLIYFQGNSAPDKSGLPSDRFSAERTGGSVSTLTIQRTQQEDSAVYLCASSLRQGGNQPQHFGDGTRLSIL.

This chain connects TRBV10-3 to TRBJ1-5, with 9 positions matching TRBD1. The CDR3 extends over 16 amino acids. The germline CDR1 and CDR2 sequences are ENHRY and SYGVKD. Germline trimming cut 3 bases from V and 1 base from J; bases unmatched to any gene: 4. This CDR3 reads CAISDGGTGSNQPQHF. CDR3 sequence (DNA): TGTGCCATCAGTGATGGTGGGACAGGGAGCAATCAGCCCCAGCATTTT.

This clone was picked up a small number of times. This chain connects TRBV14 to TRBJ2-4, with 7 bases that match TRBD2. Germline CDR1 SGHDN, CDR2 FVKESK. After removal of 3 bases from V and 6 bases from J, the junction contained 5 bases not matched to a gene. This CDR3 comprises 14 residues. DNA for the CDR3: TGTGCCAGCAGCCAGGGGCGGGGGAGAAACATTCAGTACTTC. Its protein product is CASSQGRGRNIQYF.

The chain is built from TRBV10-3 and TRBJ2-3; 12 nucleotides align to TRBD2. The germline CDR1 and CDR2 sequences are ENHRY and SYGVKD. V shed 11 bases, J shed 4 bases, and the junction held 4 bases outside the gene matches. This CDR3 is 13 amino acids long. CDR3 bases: TGTGCCGGGAGACTAGCGGGGGCAGATACGCAGTATTTT. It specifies CAGRLAGADTQYF.

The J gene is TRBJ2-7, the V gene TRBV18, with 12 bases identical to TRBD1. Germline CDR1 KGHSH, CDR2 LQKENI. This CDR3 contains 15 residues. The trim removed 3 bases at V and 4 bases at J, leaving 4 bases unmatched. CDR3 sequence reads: CASSPGTGGFYEQYF. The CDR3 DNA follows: TGTGCCAGCTCACCTGGGACAGGGGGCTTTTACGAGCAGTACTTC.

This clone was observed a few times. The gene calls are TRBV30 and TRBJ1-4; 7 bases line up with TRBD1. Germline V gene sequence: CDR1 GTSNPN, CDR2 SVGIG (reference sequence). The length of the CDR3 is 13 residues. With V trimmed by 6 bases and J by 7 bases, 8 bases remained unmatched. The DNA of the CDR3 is TGTGCCTGTTCACGACAGGGAGGTGAAAAACTGTTTTTT. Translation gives CACSRQGGEKLFF.

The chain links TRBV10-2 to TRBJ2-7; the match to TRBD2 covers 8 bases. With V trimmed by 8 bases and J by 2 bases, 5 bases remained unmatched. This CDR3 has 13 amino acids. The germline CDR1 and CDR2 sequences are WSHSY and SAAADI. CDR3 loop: CASGREAPYEQYF. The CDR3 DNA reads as TGCGCCAGCGGGCGGGAGGCACCCTACGAGCAGTACTTC.

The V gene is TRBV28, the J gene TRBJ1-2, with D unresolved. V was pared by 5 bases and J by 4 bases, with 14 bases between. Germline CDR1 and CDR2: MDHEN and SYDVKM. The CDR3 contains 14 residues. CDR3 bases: TGTGCCAGCAGTCCGAACCCCGGGCCCTATGGCTACACCTTC. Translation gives CASSPNPGPYGYTF.

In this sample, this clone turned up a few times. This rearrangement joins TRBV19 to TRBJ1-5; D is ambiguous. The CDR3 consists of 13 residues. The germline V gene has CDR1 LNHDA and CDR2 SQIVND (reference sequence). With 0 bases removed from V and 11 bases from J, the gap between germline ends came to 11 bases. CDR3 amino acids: CASSIDGGFAQHF. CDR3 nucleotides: TGTGCCAGTAGTATAGATGGTGGATTCGCCCAGCATTTT. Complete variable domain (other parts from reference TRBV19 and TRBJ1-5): DGGITQSPKYLFRKEGQNVTLSCEQNLNHDAMYWYRQDPGQGLRLIYYSQIVNDFQKGDIAEGYSVSREKKESFPLTVTSAQKNPTAFYLCASSIDGGFAQHFGDGTRLSIL.

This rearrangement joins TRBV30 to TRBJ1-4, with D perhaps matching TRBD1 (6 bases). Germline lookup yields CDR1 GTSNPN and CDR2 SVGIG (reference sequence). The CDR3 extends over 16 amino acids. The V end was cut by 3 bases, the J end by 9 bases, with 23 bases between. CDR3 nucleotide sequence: TGTGCCTGGAGCGGACGCCGGGGGGGGCTTTATCAAAAACTGTTTTTT. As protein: CAWSGRRGGLYQKLFF.